This TCR beta chain was identified in a study of T-cell reconstitution after alpha-beta-depleted transplantation in children. On this clonotype: What it binds is not known.

Study observations and caveats: Reportedly, alpha-beta T cells present about two months post-transplant originated from several hundred expanded clones of graft origin.

Preparation of the TCRbeta library used unique molecular identifiers. TCRdb fed the PCR reads into MiXCR, producing one record per CDR3 protein. The sample holds just under 250,000 distinct CDR3 sequences, about a quarter seen once. Germline CDR1 SNHLY, CDR2 FYNNEI. The CDR3 consists of 14 residues. V was pared by 4 bases and J by 6 bases, with 16 bases between. This TCR was recovered from a girl aged 2-15 years with Fanconi anemia, due to receive a stem cell transplant. Sequenced here: PBMCs, sampled before TCRalphabeta/CD19-depleted stem cell transplant. V and J are TRBV2 and TRBJ2-7, with D perhaps matching TRBD2 (6 bases). The CDR3 DNA reads as TGTGCCAGCAGTGGGGTCAGGGCCGGGGGCGAGCAGTACTTC. It yields the protein CASSGVRAGGEQYF.